Given below is one T cell receptor beta chain in context. The sample is drawn from a study of blood T cells in healthy people across ages. This CDR3 region has 13 residues. Germline lookup yields CDR1 SQVTM and CDR2 ANQGSEA. Trimming took 5 bases from V and 13 from J, leaving 21 bases between them. The second PCR ran about 6 to 12 cycles with a sample-barcoded 5' primer and J-beta primers. Each CDR3 protein is one row after TCRdb ran MiXCR on the 5' RACE reads. The table includes roughly 900,000 distinct CDR3 sequences, under 35% detected once. The sample consisted of blood. This chain joins TRBV29-1 and TRBJ2-1; no clear D gene. The sequence derives from an elderly woman in good health. The CDR3 DNA reads as TGCAGCGTTAAGGCTCGAGGACCAGAGACCCAGTTCTTC. The encoded protein is CSVKARGPETQFF.